This T cell receptor (beta chain) was captured by sequencing in a study of cytomegalovirus exposure and HLA in healthy donors. Both 60 Vbeta primers and 13 Jbeta primers went into the PCR. Using immunoSEQ multiplex PCR, the repertoire was profiled, and TCRdb retains in-frame clones only, with some absent. The sample includes 150,000 to 200,000 clones, around 81% seen only once; the top ten take roughly 5%. The receptor comes from a woman aged 18-29 years in good health and CMV-seropositive. The sequenced material came from PBMCs.

The CDR3: CATSWGLLNNEQFF. The CDR3, as DNA: TGTGCCACCAGCTGGGGGCTTCTAAACAATGAGCAGTTCTTC. The chain recombines TRBV15 with TRBJ2-1, with D possibly matching TRBD1 (6 bases). Looked up from germline, CDR1 is LNHNV and CDR2 is YYDKDF (reference sequence). CDR3 length: 14 amino acids. Between the trimmed V and J ends, which lost 5 bases and 5 bases, there was a span of 13 bases.